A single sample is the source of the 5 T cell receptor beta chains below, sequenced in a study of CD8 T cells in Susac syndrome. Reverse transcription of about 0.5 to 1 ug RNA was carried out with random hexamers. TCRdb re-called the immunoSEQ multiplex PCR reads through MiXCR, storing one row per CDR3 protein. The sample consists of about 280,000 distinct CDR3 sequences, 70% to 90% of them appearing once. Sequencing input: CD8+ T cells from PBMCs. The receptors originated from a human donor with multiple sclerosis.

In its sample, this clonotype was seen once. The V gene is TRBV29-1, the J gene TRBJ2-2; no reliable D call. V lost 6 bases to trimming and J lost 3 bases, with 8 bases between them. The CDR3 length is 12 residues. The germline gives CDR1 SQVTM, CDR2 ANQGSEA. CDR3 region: CSVVHYTGELFF. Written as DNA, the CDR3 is TGCAGCGTCGTCCATTACACCGGGGAGCTGTTTTTT.

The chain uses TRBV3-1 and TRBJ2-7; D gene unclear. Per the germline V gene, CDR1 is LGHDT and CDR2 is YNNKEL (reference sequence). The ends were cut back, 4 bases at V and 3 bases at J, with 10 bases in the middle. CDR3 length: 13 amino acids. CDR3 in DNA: TGTGCCAGCAGCCTAACGTGGGACTACGAGCAGTACTTC. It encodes CASSLTWDYEQYF.

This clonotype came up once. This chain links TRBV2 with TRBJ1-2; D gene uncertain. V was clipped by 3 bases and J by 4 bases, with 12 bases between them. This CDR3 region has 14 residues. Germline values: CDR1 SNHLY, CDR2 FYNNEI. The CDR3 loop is CASSEDRAGYGYTF. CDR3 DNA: TGTGCCAGCAGTGAGGATCGGGCCGGCTATGGCTACACCTTC.

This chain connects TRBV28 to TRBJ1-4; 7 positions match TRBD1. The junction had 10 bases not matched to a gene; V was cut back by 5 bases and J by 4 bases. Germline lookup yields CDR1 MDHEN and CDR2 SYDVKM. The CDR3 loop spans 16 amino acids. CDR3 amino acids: CASSRQGITINEKLFF. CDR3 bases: TGTGCCAGCAGTAGACAGGGAATCACGATTAATGAAAAACTGTTTTTT. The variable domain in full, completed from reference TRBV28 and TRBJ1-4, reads DVKVTQSSRYLVKRTGEKVFLECVQDMDHENMFWYRQDPGLGLRLIYFSYDVKMKEKGDIPEGYSVSREKKERFSLILESASTNQTSMYLCASSRQGITINEKLFFGSGTQLSVL.

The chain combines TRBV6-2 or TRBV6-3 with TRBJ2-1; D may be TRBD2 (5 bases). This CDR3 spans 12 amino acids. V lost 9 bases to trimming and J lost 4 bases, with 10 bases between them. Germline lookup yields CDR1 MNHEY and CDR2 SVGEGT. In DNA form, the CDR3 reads TGTGCCAGTCTGGCGGGTTACAATGAGCAGTTCTTC. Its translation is CASLAGYNEQFF.